This passage covers 5 T cell receptor beta chains from one sample sequenced in a study of early T cells in non-severe SARS-CoV-2 infection. TCRdb ran MiXCR on the 5' RACE reads and lists one entry per CDR3 protein. The profile shows some 19,000 distinct CDR3 sequences, more than 4% of them singletons. The sequenced material came from whole blood. The origin of the receptors is an adult who was a healthcare worker with PCR-confirmed SARS-CoV-2 infection or an uninfected control (not recorded which).

This clonotype was detected ten times or more. The chain is built from TRBV5-1 and TRBJ2-1; the match to TRBD1 covers 10 bases. V was pared by 0 bases and J by 7 bases, with 4 bases of the junction left unmatched. This CDR3 region has 15 residues. CDR1 is SGHRS, CDR2 YFSETQ, per germline. The DNA for the CDR3 is TGCGCCAGCAGCTTGGGGGACAGGGGACAAAATGAGCAGTTCTTC. Translation: CASSLGDRGQNEQFF.

This clonotype has at least ten counts. The V and J genes are TRBV9 and TRBJ2-7; D is uncertain. The V gene's germline CDR1 is SGDLS and CDR2 YYNGEE. The germline V and J ends were trimmed by 0 bases and 0 bases, with 10 bases remaining between them. The CDR3 totals 15 residues. The CDR3 sequence is CASSVGRISSYEQYF. In nucleotides, the CDR3 is TGTGCCAGCAGCGTAGGACGTATCAGCTCCTACGAGCAGTACTTC.

This clonotype was seen many times. V and J are TRBV4-3 and TRBJ2-5, with 8 positions matching TRBD1. Germline lookup yields CDR1 LGHNA and CDR2 YSLEER. The CDR3 is 13 residues long. After removal of 4 bases from V and 5 bases from J, the junction contained 3 bases not matched to a gene. The CDR3 spells CASSPTGVETQYF. In nucleotides, the CDR3 is TGCGCCAGCAGCCCGACAGGGGTCGAGACCCAGTACTTC.

This clonotype came up many times. The chain couples TRBV10-3 to TRBJ1-1, with unresolved D. This CDR3 region has 14 residues. Germline CDR1 reads ENHRY; CDR2 reads SYGVKD. The V end lost 3 bases, the J end lost 3 bases, and 11 bases lay between the germline ends. CDR3 region: CAISDKGPDTEAFF. The DNA for the CDR3 is TGTGCCATCAGTGATAAGGGTCCAGACACTGAAGCTTTCTTT.

This clonotype was recorded at least ten times. The chain has TRBV20-1 and TRBJ1-1, with 8 bases that match TRBD1. There are 14 residues in the CDR3. CDR1 DFQATT and CDR2 SNEGSKA come from the germline V gene (reference sequence). V was clipped by 6 bases and J by 1 base; unmatched bases: 7. CDR3 sequence: CSALPGQGNTEAFF. Here the CDR3 DNA reads TGCAGTGCCCTTCCCGGACAGGGGAACACTGAAGCTTTCTTT.